One and the same sample provided the 27 T cell receptor beta chains below, sequenced in a study of T cell responses to AZD1222 COVID-19 vaccine. The assay was immunoSEQ multiplex PCR, and TCRdb's table has in-frame clones only and misses some. The sample lists roughly 180,000 clones, about 90% seen once, with 2.5% to 3% in the top ten. The source material was peripheral blood, sampled on day 0 of MenACWY control vaccination. The source of these receptors is an adult in good health.

This sequence joins TRBV4-2 and TRBJ2-1, with 9 bases aligning to TRBD1. The germline CDR1 and CDR2 sequences are LGHNA and YNFKEQ. V lost 3 bases, J lost 5 bases, and 5 bases stayed unmatched. The CDR3 totals 15 residues. This chain's CDR3 is CASSQTGTGNNEQFF. In DNA form, the CDR3 reads TGTGCCAGCAGCCAGACCGGGACAGGGAACAATGAGCAGTTCTTC.

The V gene is TRBV5-1, the J gene TRBJ1-1; D may be TRBD1 (6 bases). Per the germline V gene, CDR1 is SGHRS and CDR2 is YFSETQ. V shed 5 bases and J shed 11 bases, with 19 bases lying between them. This CDR3 is built from 13 residues. In DNA, the CDR3 is TGCGCCAGCAGGGTTGGGGGGGCTGAGGAGGCTTTCTTT. Translating it yields CASRVGGAEEAFF.

The CDR3 DNA is TGTGCCAGCAGTTACTCCACTACTATAAACACCATATATTTT. Protein product: CASSYSTTINTIYF. J is TRBJ1-3 and V is TRBV6-5; D call uncertain. V lost 0 bases and J lost 6, with 9 bases in between. The germline gives CDR1 MNHEY, CDR2 SVGAGI. The CDR3 has 14 amino acids.

This rearrangement joins TRBV6-1 to TRBJ1-2; D not resolved. The germline CDR1 and CDR2 sequences are MNHNS and SASEGT. The V end was cut by 5 bases, the J end by 7 bases, with 14 bases between. This CDR3 has 13 residues. CDR3 region: CASSSGPVGGYTF. CDR3 sequence (DNA): TGTGCCAGCAGTTCCGGACCGGTTGGTGGCTACACCTTC.

This chain uses TRBV7-3 with TRBJ2-2; D might be TRBD2 (6 bases). V gave up 4 bases and J gave up 2 bases, with 11 bases separating them. Germline loops: CDR1 SGHTA, CDR2 FQGTGA. CDR3 length: 15 amino acids. As DNA, the CDR3 is TGTGCCAGCAGCTCGTTAGCGGCAAACACCGGGGAGCTGTTTTTT. Translating gives CASSSLAANTGELFF.

The chain combines TRBV5-1 with TRBJ2-3; D gene unclear. V was shortened by 0 bases and J by 5 bases, with 10 bases between the two germline ends. CDR1 is SGHRS and CDR2 is YFSETQ in the germline V gene. The length of the CDR3 is 14 residues. CDR3 sequence (DNA): TGCGCCAGCAGCTTGGACGGCAGTATAGATACGCAGTATTTT. Encoded protein: CASSLDGSIDTQYF.

This clone has a handful of counts. The chain is built from TRBV5-6 and TRBJ1-2; D not certain. Per the germline V gene, CDR1 is SGHDT and CDR2 is YYEEEE. This CDR3 comprises 14 residues. Trimming removed 5 bases from V and 8 bases from J, with 19 bases in between. CDR3 sequence: CASRSQRLSPGYTF. For the CDR3, the DNA is TGTGCCAGCAGATCACAGCGACTATCCCCGGGCTACACCTTC.

This clone was seen more than once but under ten times. This rearrangement joins TRBV29-1 to TRBJ1-2; D gene ambiguous. CDR1 SQVTM and CDR2 ANQGSEA come from the germline V gene. There are 14 residues in the CDR3. Trimming took off 8 bases at V and 3 bases at J, with 19 bases between the two ends. CDR3 sequence: CSRLRAGRYYGYTF. CDR3 coding DNA: TGCAGCCGACTTCGGGCTGGCAGATACTATGGCTACACCTTC. Variable domain in full (rest from reference TRBV29-1 and TRBJ1-2): SAVISQKPSRDICQRGTSLTIQCQVDSQVTMMFWYRQQPGQSLTLIATANQGSEATYESGFVIDKFPISRPNLTFSTLTVSNMSPEDSSIYLCSRLRAGRYYGYTFGSGTRLTVV.

The chain recombines TRBV28 with TRBJ2-3; TRBD2 is a possible D gene (6 bases). Between the trimmed V and J ends, which lost 6 bases and 6 bases, there was a span of 10 bases. The CDR3 has 12 residues. Germline V gene data show CDR1 as MDHEN and CDR2 as SYDVKM. The CDR3: CASRNAGDTQYF. As DNA, the CDR3 is TGTGCCAGCAGAAACGCGGGGGATACGCAGTATTTT.

This sequence joins TRBV19 and TRBJ2-3, with 10 positions matching TRBD2. V trimming: 6 bases; J trimming: 5 bases; junction bases outside the gene matches: 8. Germline V CDR1 and CDR2: LNHDA, SQIVND (reference sequence). The CDR3 has 15 amino acids. DNA for the CDR3: TGTGCCAGTAGCAAAAGCGGGAGGGCCTTAGATACGCAGTATTTT. Translation gives CASSKSGRALDTQYF.

This CDR3 is CASSSTGWDEQYF. CDR3 sequence (DNA): TGTGCCAGCAGTTCCACAGGGTGGGACGAGCAGTACTTC. The rearrangement joins TRBV6-6 to TRBJ2-7; D is perhaps TRBD1 (6 bases). Germline CDR1 reads MNHNY; CDR2 reads SVGAGI (reference sequence). V dropped 4 bases and J dropped 5 bases, with 12 bases sitting between them. CDR3 length equals 13 residues.

As concerns this clone: This specimen includes other DNA sequences encoding the same CDR3. The chain links TRBV2 to TRBJ1-3; D ambiguous. Germline CDR1 reads SNHLY; CDR2 reads FYNNEI. The V and J ends lost 3 bases and 0 bases respectively, with 6 bases between them. The CDR3 is 14 amino acids. The CDR3 DNA is TGTGCCAGCAGTGAGGTCACCTCTGGAAACACCATATATTTT. It encodes CASSEVTSGNTIYF. The full variable domain, its missing parts supplied by reference TRBV2 and TRBJ1-3, is EPEVTQTPSHQVTQMGQEVILRCVPISNHLYFYWYRQILGQKVEFLVSFYNNEISEKSEIFDDQFSVERPDGSNFTLKIRSTKLEDSAMYFCASSEVTSGNTIYFGEGSWLTVV.

The chain recombines TRBV10-1 with TRBJ2-7; the match to TRBD2 covers 9 bases. Germline V gene lookup returns CDR1 WNHNN and CDR2 SYGVQD (reference sequence). The CDR3 has 18 residues. J gave up 0 bases and V 3 bases, and 12 bases lay outside the gene matches. In nucleotides, the CDR3 is TGCGCCAGCAGTGAAGGGAGACTAGCGGCCCGCAGCTCCTACGAGCAGTACTTC. Translating it yields CASSEGRLAARSSYEQYF.

This clone has only one observation. The chain is built from TRBV5-6 and TRBJ2-7; D unclear. Trimming cost V 0 bases and J 2 bases, with 9 bases left between them. Germline values: CDR1 SGHDT, CDR2 YYEEEE. The CDR3 spans 14 residues. CDR3 in DNA: TGTGCCAGCAGCTTGGGGCAGGCTCCCTACGAGCAGTACTTC. Its protein is CASSLGQAPYEQYF.

This clone has more than one count but fewer than ten. The CDR3 region has the DNA TGCGCCAGCGAATGGGCTGGGGAGCTGTTTTTT. Amino acid sequence: CASEWAGELFF. The chain is built from TRBV5-1 and TRBJ2-2; D unresolved. V lost 7 bases to trimming and J lost 8 bases, with 9 bases between them. The V gene's germline CDR1 is SGHRS and CDR2 YFSETQ. The CDR3 loop spans 11 amino acids.

This clone was found once. V usage is TRBV30 and J usage is TRBJ1-3, with 7 bases matching TRBD1. CDR3 length equals 16 residues. V lost 3 bases to trimming and J lost 4 bases; unmatched junction nucleotides: 12. Germline-derived CDR1 and CDR2 are GTSNPN and SVGIG (reference sequence). CDR3 DNA: TGTGCCTGGAGCGTCCTCAAGACAGGGACCGGAAACACCATATATTTT. Amino acid sequence: CAWSVLKTGTGNTIYF.

In its sample, this clone was seen once. V gene TRBV23-1 combines with J gene TRBJ2-6; 8 bases match TRBD1. TRBV23-1 counts as an open reading frame of uncertain function. The CDR3 consists of 18 residues. The J segment lost 1 base and the V segment lost 4 bases, leaving 9 bases of the junction unmatched. The CDR3 region is CASSRAQGARSGANVLTF. The DNA for the CDR3 is TGCGCCAGCAGTCGCGCTCAGGGGGCCCGATCTGGGGCCAACGTCCTGACTTTC.

This clone has more than one count but fewer than ten. V and J are TRBV5-6 and TRBJ1-3, with 7 bases lining up with TRBD1. Per the germline V gene, CDR1 is SGHDT and CDR2 is YYEEEE. The CDR3 runs 15 residues. V dropped 4 bases and J dropped 4; count of bases not matched to a gene: 8. CDR3 coding DNA: TGTGCCAGCAGCCTCGGGACAGAGGACGGAAACACCATATATTTT. Its translation is CASSLGTEDGNTIYF. Full variable domain (remainder filled in from reference TRBV5-6 and TRBJ1-3): DAGVTQSPTHLIKTRGQQVTLRCSPKSGHDTVSWYQQALGQGPQFIFQYYEEEERQRGNFPDRFSGHQFPNYSSELNVNALLLGDSALYLCASSLGTEDGNTIYFGEGSWLTVV.

The rearrangement joins TRBV9 to TRBJ1-2, with 9 positions matching TRBD1. This CDR3 is built from 15 residues. The trim removed 2 bases at V and 4 bases at J, leaving 6 bases unmatched. CDR1 and CDR2 (germline): SGDLS, YYNGEE. CDR3 region: CASSVRDRASYGYTF. DNA for the CDR3: TGTGCCAGCAGCGTTCGGGACAGGGCTAGCTATGGCTACACCTTC.

The chain has TRBV6-1 and TRBJ2-2; D is undetermined. The germline V gene has CDR1 MNHNS and CDR2 SASEGT. The CDR3 is 14 amino acids. V lost 2 bases and J lost 4, with 8 bases in between. DNA for the CDR3: TGTGCCAGCAGTGAAATAAGGGTCACCGGGGAGCTGTTTTTT. Translation gives CASSEIRVTGELFF.

The V gene is TRBV12-3 or TRBV12-4, the J gene TRBJ2-1; 7 bases line up with TRBD2. The CDR3 loop spans 13 amino acids. Trimming cost V 5 bases and J 6 bases; bases outside gene matches: 4. The CDR3 nucleotides read TGTGCCAGCAGTCCCGGGACTACCAATGAGCAGTTCTTC. Translated: CASSPGTTNEQFF.

This clone showed up just a few times. The chain carries TRBV28 and TRBJ2-7; 9 bases are shared with TRBD1. J was trimmed by 2 bases and V by 5 bases; bases with no gene match: 7. The CDR3 is made up of 15 amino acids. The germline gives CDR1 MDHEN, CDR2 SYDVKM. The CDR3 here is CASSEPGQGTYEQYF. DNA of the CDR3: TGTGCCAGCAGTGAGCCGGGACAGGGTACCTACGAGCAGTACTTC.

The rearrangement uses TRBV4-3 and TRBJ1-4, with D maybe TRBD1 (5 bases). V lost 4 bases and J 7 bases, leaving 16 bases between the germline ends. Germline loops: CDR1 LGHNA, CDR2 YSLEER. This CDR3 is 15 amino acids long. The CDR3 sequence is CASSPGVGEGEKLFF. The CDR3, as DNA: TGCGCCAGCAGCCCGGGGGTAGGGGAGGGTGAAAAACTGTTTTTT.

This chain uses TRBV5-8 with TRBJ1-2; D not certain. The CDR3 is made up of 16 amino acids. Deletions cut 4 bases from V and 1 base from J, with 17 bases between. Germline V gene lookup returns CDR1 SGHTS and CDR2 YDEGEE. The CDR3 spells CASSQDPREVNYGYTF. Written as DNA, the CDR3 is TGTGCCAGCAGCCAAGACCCGCGGGAAGTTAACTATGGCTACACCTTC.

Only a few counts were recorded for this clone. The CDR3 nucleotides read TGTGCCAGCAGCTTGGGCCTAGCGGGAGACAATGAGCAGTTCTTC. It translates to CASSLGLAGDNEQFF. The rearrangement uses TRBV5-8 and TRBJ2-1, with 10 bases aligning to TRBD2. The V gene end was trimmed by 0 bases and the J gene end by 5 bases; junction bases not matched to a gene: 2. Germline CDR1 SGHTS, CDR2 YDEGEE. This CDR3 has 15 amino acids.

The CDR3 DNA sequence: TGTGCCAGCATCGGACTAGCGGGAACCGGGGAGCTGTTTTTT. Translated: CASIGLAGTGELFF. V usage is TRBV6-5 and J usage is TRBJ2-2; TRBD2 aligns across 12 bases. From germline, CDR1 is MNHEY and CDR2 SVGAGI. V was pared by 7 bases and J by 5 bases, with 2 bases of the junction left unmatched. The CDR3 is 14 residues long.

The DNA of the CDR3 is TGCGCCAGCAGCCAGGGAGGCGGGGGGCCCGATACGCAGTATTTT. Encoded protein: CASSQGGGGPDTQYF. The rearrangement uses TRBV5-1 and TRBJ2-3; 8 positions match TRBD2. This CDR3 has 15 residues. Trimming took 4 bases from V and 6 from J; bases not matched to a gene: 10. Per the germline V gene, CDR1 is SGHRS and CDR2 is YFSETQ.